The 29 T cell receptor beta chains below come from one sample, sequenced in a study of T cells in Graves' hyperthyroidism and ophthalmopathy. Amplified TCR beta CDR3 regions came from RNA transcripts. When the TCR CDR3 underwent first-round RT-PCR, the HTBI primer set was used. TCRdb reanalysed the multiplex PCR reads using MiXCR and keeps one entry per CDR3 protein. The sample gives 400,000 to 500,000 distinct CDR3 sequences, roughly 13% of which show up once; roughly 4.8% is in the top ten. Sequencing was done on a sample of blood. All receptors derive from a young woman with Graves' hyperthyroidism.

The V gene is TRBV19, the J gene TRBJ1-5; D not certain. Germline V CDR1 and CDR2: LNHDA, SQIVND (reference sequence). Between the trimmed V and J ends, which lost 0 bases and 6 bases, there was a span of 12 bases. The CDR3 length is 15 residues. The CDR3 region has the DNA TGTGCCAGTAGTATAGATCTGAGGGTTATTCAGCCCCAGCATTTT. Amino acid sequence: CASSIDLRVIQPQHF. Supplemented by reference TRBV19 and TRBJ1-5, the full variable domain reads DGGITQSPKYLFRKEGQNVTLSCEQNLNHDAMYWYRQDPGQGLRLIYYSQIVNDFQKGDIAEGYSVSREKKESFPLTVTSAQKNPTAFYLCASSIDLRVIQPQHFGDGTRLSIL.

This clonotype was detected ten times or more. J is TRBJ2-5 and V is TRBV28, with 8 bases fitting TRBD1. The CDR3 runs to 15 residues. The germline V gene encodes CDR1 MDHEN and CDR2 SYDVKM. With V trimmed by 5 bases and J by 2 bases, 7 bases remained unmatched. The CDR3 coding sequence is TGTGCCAGCAGTAGGACAGGGAGACCGCAAGAGACCCAGTACTTC. It specifies CASSRTGRPQETQYF.

This clonotype was seen at least ten times. J is TRBJ1-6 and V is TRBV27; D is unclear. The CDR3 has 14 amino acids. V was pared by 7 bases and J by 1 base, with 8 bases between. Germline lookup yields CDR1 MNHEY and CDR2 SMNVEV (reference sequence). The CDR3: CASNEGSYNSPLHF. The CDR3, as DNA: TGTGCCAGCAACGAGGGTTCCTATAATTCACCCCTCCACTTT.

This clonotype was counted many times. The J gene is TRBJ2-7, the V gene TRBV3-1, with TRBD2 matching 9 bases. V lost 3 bases and J lost 2; bases outside the gene matches: 11. Germline V gene data show CDR1 as LGHDT and CDR2 as YNNKEL (reference sequence). CDR3 length: 17 residues. In DNA, the CDR3 is TGTGCCAGCAGCCACGCCTTTGGAGCGGGAGGTACCTACGAGCAGTACTTC. This gives the protein CASSHAFGAGGTYEQYF.

This clonotype was seen repeatedly, ten times or more. The chain joins TRBV24-1 to TRBJ2-5; 12 bases are a match to TRBD1. Germline V gives CDR1 KGHDR, CDR2 SFDVKD. After removal of 11 bases from V and 4 bases from J, the junction contained 4 bases not matched to a gene. CDR3 length: 13 residues. CDR3: CAIGTGGRETQYF. CDR3 DNA sequence: TGTGCCATCGGGACAGGGGGCAGAGAGACCCAGTACTTC.

Many counts were recorded for this clonotype. This chain uses TRBV28 with TRBJ2-7, with 12 bases matching TRBD1. Trimming took 6 bases from V and 11 from J; bases not matched to a gene: 14. CDR1 is MDHEN, CDR2 SYDVKM, per germline. This CDR3 region has 15 residues. CDR3 bases: TGTGCCAGCAGGCCGGGACAGGGGGCTTCAAAAGGAGAGTACTTC. It yields the protein CASRPGQGASKGEYF.

The rearrangement uses TRBV7-8 and TRBJ2-5, with 10 bases identical to TRBD1. After removal of 4 bases from V and 2 bases from J, the junction contained 7 bases not matched to a gene. The CDR3 covers 16 residues. Germline CDR1 SGHVS, CDR2 FQNEAQ. CDR3 DNA: TGTGCCAGCAGCTCCCTAGACAGGGGGCTTCAAGAGACCCAGTACTTC. Protein product: CASSSLDRGLQETQYF.

This clonotype was detected ten times or more. This may arise from a read error, as a much more abundant clone is one base away. The chain links TRBV5-1 to TRBJ2-5; D gene ambiguous. Germline lookup yields CDR1 SGHRS and CDR2 YFSETQ. This CDR3 contains 11 residues. CDR3 DNA: TGTGCCAGCAGTACCCAAGAGACCCAGTACTTC. Translated, it gives CASSTQETQYF.

The chain recombines TRBV12-5 with TRBJ2-1, with 7 bases aligning to TRBD2. The CDR3 runs to 13 residues. Germline CDR1 LGHNT, CDR2 FRNRAP. With 3 bases clipped from V and 7 bases from J, the junction kept 3 bases outside the gene matches. CDR3 sequence: CASGFPAGNEQFF. The CDR3 nucleotides read TGTGCTAGTGGTTTTCCAGCGGGGAATGAGCAGTTCTTC.

The genes are TRBV24-1 and TRBJ1-2; D not resolved. This CDR3 is 15 amino acids long. The germline V and J ends were trimmed by 2 bases and 3 bases, with 12 bases remaining between them. The germline V gene encodes CDR1 KGHDR and CDR2 SFDVKD. CDR3 sequence: CATSDSPGGDYGYTF. The CDR3, as DNA: TGTGCCACCAGTGATTCGCCAGGTGGGGACTATGGCTACACCTTC.

This clonotype was counted ten times or more. The chain carries TRBV11-2 and TRBJ2-7, with D unclear. Trimming pared 1 base from V and 3 bases from J, leaving 16 bases between. The CDR3 runs 16 residues. The germline gives CDR1 SGHAT, CDR2 FQNNGV. CDR3 nucleotides: TGTGCCAGCAGCTTAGGGTCGGCCTCTCTATACTACGAGCAGTACTTC. This codes for CASSLGSASLYYEQYF.

This clonotype showed up many times. This chain links TRBV18 with TRBJ2-3, with D tentatively TRBD1 (5 bases). Germline lookup yields CDR1 KGHSH and CDR2 LQKENI. The CDR3 covers 14 residues. V shed 3 bases and J shed 7 bases, with 14 bases lying between them. CDR3 region: CASSPDSRANTQYF. The CDR3 DNA sequence: TGTGCCAGCTCACCCGATTCCAGGGCAAATACGCAGTATTTT.

The V call is TRBV6-1, the J call TRBJ2-5, with 7 positions matching TRBD1. Germline V CDR1 and CDR2: MNHNS, SASEGT. V lost 6 bases, J lost 3 bases, and 13 bases stayed unmatched. The CDR3 is 16 residues long. For the CDR3, the DNA is TGTGCCAGCAGAGTCCTGAGGACAGGAACAGAAGAGACCCAGTACTTC. Protein product: CASRVLRTGTEETQYF.

There are many counts of this clonotype. In nucleotides, the CDR3 is TGTGCCAGCAGCTATAGGAGGGAGGGGGCTGGTGGCTACACCTTC. Its translation: CASSYRREGAGGYTF. The chain carries TRBV7-2 and TRBJ1-2; 7 nucleotides align to TRBD1. The J segment lost 7 bases and the V segment lost 4 bases, leaving 12 bases of the junction unmatched. Germline CDR1 SGHTA, CDR2 FQGNSA. CDR3 length: 15 amino acids. Drawing the rest from reference TRBV7-2 and TRBJ1-2, the complete variable domain is GAGVSQSPSNKVTEKGKDVELRCDPISGHTALYWYRQSLGQGLEFLIYFQGNSAPDKSGLPSDRFSAERTGGSVSTLTIQRTQQEDSAVYLCASSYRREGAGGYTFGSGTRLTVV.

This clonotype showed up many times. The chain carries TRBV7-8 and TRBJ2-7; 8 bases map to TRBD2. CDR3 length: 16 residues. V was clipped by 1 base and J by 3 bases; unmatched bases: 8. Germline CDR1 is SGHVS and CDR2 is FQNEAQ. The CDR3: CASSLGGSGAFYEQYF. The CDR3 DNA is TGTGCCAGCAGCTTAGGGGGTAGCGGGGCCTTCTACGAGCAGTACTTC.

This clonotype was found a few times. CDR3 sequence (DNA): TGCGCCAGCAGCCAAGATCGTCCGACCAGACAGTCCCCGAACACTGAAGCTTTCTTT. It is translated as CASSQDRPTRQSPNTEAFF. J is TRBJ1-1 and V is TRBV4-1, with D perhaps matching TRBD1 (5 bases). CDR1 and CDR2 (germline): MGHRA, YSYEKL. Trimming stripped 0 bases from V and 1 base from J, with 21 bases between. The CDR3 has 19 amino acids.

The chain uses TRBV7-9 and TRBJ2-3, with D possibly matching TRBD1 (5 bases). V was pared by 3 bases and J by 3 bases, with 10 bases between. This CDR3 contains 14 residues. Germline values: CDR1 SEHNR, CDR2 FQNEAQ (reference sequence). DNA for the CDR3: TGTGCCAGCAGCTTTGAAGGGGATACAGATACGCAGTATTTT. This sequence encodes CASSFEGDTDTQYF. Filled out from reference TRBV7-9 and TRBJ2-3, the complete variable domain reads DTGVSQNPRHKITKRGQNVTFRCDPISEHNRLYWYRQTLGQGPEFLTYFQNEAQLEKSRLLSDRFSAERPKGSFSTLEIQRTEQGDSAMYLCASSFEGDTDTQYFGPGTRLTVL.

The sample holds a few counts of this clonotype. This chain joins TRBV29-1 and TRBJ1-2; D possibly corresponds to TRBD1 (6 bases). The CDR3 totals 12 residues. V lost 4 bases to trimming and J lost 4 bases, with 10 bases between them. CDR1 is SQVTM and CDR2 is ANQGSEA in the germline V gene. The CDR3: CSVAGGAYGYTF. In DNA form, the CDR3 reads TGCAGCGTTGCGGGGGGCGCCTATGGCTACACCTTC.

This clonotype was counted many times. The chain uses TRBV3-1 and TRBJ1-2, with 9 bases lining up with TRBD1. Germline V lookup: CDR1 LGHDT, CDR2 YNNKEL (reference sequence). The CDR3 has 15 amino acids. J was trimmed by 3 bases and V by 2 bases; bases with no gene match: 4. The CDR3: CASSQLGQGHYGYTF. CDR3 coding DNA: TGTGCCAGCAGCCAACTGGGACAGGGACACTATGGCTACACCTTC.

This clonotype was seen more than once but under ten times. The gene calls are TRBV6-5 and TRBJ2-1; 7 bases are a match to TRBD2. This CDR3 is built from 16 residues. With V trimmed by 0 bases and J by 0 bases, 2 bases remained unmatched. Germline V gene sequence: CDR1 MNHEY, CDR2 SVGAGI. In DNA, the CDR3 is TGTGCCAGCAGTTACTCAAGCGGGGCCTCCTACAATGAGCAGTTCTTC. Its protein product is CASSYSSGASYNEQFF.

There are a few counts of this clonotype. V is TRBV28 and J is TRBJ1-1; D not certain. Looked up from germline, CDR1 is MDHEN and CDR2 is SYDVKM. This CDR3 is 13 amino acids long. V lost 3 bases and J lost 6, with 11 bases in between. Here the CDR3 DNA reads TGTGCCAGCAGTTTGTCGGCCGCCCCTGAAGCTTTCTTT. Protein sequence: CASSLSAAPEAFF. Full variable domain (outside the CDR3, taken from reference TRBV28 and TRBJ1-1): DVKVTQSSRYLVKRTGEKVFLECVQDMDHENMFWYRQDPGLGLRLIYFSYDVKMKEKGDIPEGYSVSREKKERFSLILESASTNQTSMYLCASSLSAAPEAFFGQGTRLTVV.

As concerns this clonotype: A much larger clonotype is one base distant, so this may be a read error. The CDR3 DNA is TGTGCCTGGAGGGAACCAGGGGGATCTGGAAACACCATATGTTTT. Residues: CAWREPGGSGNTICF. The gene calls are TRBV30 and TRBJ1-3; 7 nucleotides match TRBD1. The CDR3 has 15 residues. Germline loops: CDR1 GTSNPN, CDR2 SVGIG (reference sequence).

Ten or more counts support this clonotype. The chain links TRBV12-3 or TRBV12-4 to TRBJ2-2; 10 bases agree with TRBD2. There are 17 residues in the CDR3. V lost 6 bases to trimming and J lost 6 bases; unmatched junction nucleotides: 13. CDR3 coding DNA: TGTGCCAGCAGCGTATTACCGACTAGCGGGTACTCCGGGGAGCTGTTTTTT. Its translation is CASSVLPTSGYSGELFF.

This clonotype occurred many times. The gene calls are TRBV12-3 or TRBV12-4 and TRBJ1-1; D ambiguous. Trimming stripped 6 bases from V and 2 bases from J, with 13 bases between. The CDR3 contains 14 residues. CDR3 sequence: CASRMDGRNTEAFF. CDR3 DNA: TGTGCCAGCAGGATGGACGGGAGAAACACTGAAGCTTTCTTT.

In this sample, this clonotype turned up many times. This chain uses TRBV5-6 with TRBJ1-1; the D is unclear. Germline V CDR1 and CDR2: SGHDT, YYEEEE. V was shortened by 3 bases and J by 9 bases, with 12 bases between the two germline ends. The CDR3 spans 12 residues. CDR3 nucleotide sequence: TGTGCCAGCAGCTCCGGACTCGCCCAAGCTTTCTTT. As protein: CASSSGLAQAFF.

The sample holds a few counts of this clonotype. The chain recombines TRBV2 with TRBJ2-2; D uncertain. The V and J ends lost 2 bases and 4 bases respectively, with 5 bases between them. The CDR3 totals 13 residues. The germline V gene encodes CDR1 SNHLY and CDR2 FYNNEI. The chain's CDR3 is CASSETFTGELFF. The CDR3, as DNA: TGTGCCAGCAGTGAAACTTTCACCGGGGAGCTGTTTTTT.

This clonotype was counted a few times. In nucleotides, the CDR3 is TGTGCCAGCAGCGTAGGTACCGACAGGGCCATGGAGACCCAGTACTTC. Protein sequence: CASSVGTDRAMETQYF. This chain uses TRBV9 with TRBJ2-5; 7 bases are shared with TRBD1. V lost 0 bases to trimming and J lost 5 bases; unmatched junction nucleotides: 10. The length of the CDR3 is 16 residues. Germline CDR1 is SGDLS and CDR2 is YYNGEE.

This clonotype appeared a few times. The V call is TRBV20-1, the J call TRBJ2-7, with D perhaps TRBD2 (6 bases). CDR1 and CDR2 (germline): DFQATT, SNEGSKA (reference sequence). Trimming took off 5 bases at V and 2 bases at J, with 19 bases between the two ends. The CDR3 runs 15 residues. For the CDR3, the DNA is TGCAGTGCTGTCGAACCGGGACTTTCCACCTACGAGCAGTACTTC. It codes for CSAVEPGLSTYEQYF.

The J gene is TRBJ2-2, the V gene TRBV7-2, with a tentative D call TRBD2 (5 bases). Germline values: CDR1 SGHTA, CDR2 FQGNSA. V shed 5 bases and J shed 4 bases, with 8 bases lying between them. The CDR3 extends over 13 amino acids. CDR3 nucleotides: TGTGCCAGCAGCAAGCGGTTCACCGGGGAGCTGTTTTTT. Amino acids: CASSKRFTGELFF.